The 10 T cell receptor beta chains presented below share a single source sample, sequenced in a study of response to subunit inactivated influenza vaccine. TCRdb itself ran the RT-PCR reads through MiXCR, one entry per CDR3 protein. The profile shows roughly 500,000 distinct CDR3 sequences, about 25% of them singletons. Sequences were derived from CD4+ T cells sorted from PBMCs, sampled 5 to 6 days after vaccination. The receptors stem from a man in his forties or fifties who received an inactivated influenza vaccine.

This clonotype was seen only a few times. The chain couples TRBV7-3 to TRBJ2-7, with TRBD2 as a possible D gene (6 bases). Germline values: CDR1 SGHTA, CDR2 FQGTGA. The CDR3 is made up of 14 amino acids. V lost 5 bases, J lost 3 bases, and 14 bases lay in between. The CDR3 reads CASSPTGLIYEQYF. CDR3 DNA: TGTGCCAGCAGCCCAACCGGACTAATCTACGAGCAGTACTTC.

The J gene is TRBJ1-6, the V gene TRBV7-2, with D perhaps matching TRBD1 (6 bases). Trimming took off 1 base at V and 8 bases at J, with 18 bases between the two ends. This CDR3 is 17 amino acids long. From germline, CDR1 is SGHTA and CDR2 FQGNSA. As DNA, the CDR3 is TGTGCCAGCAGCTTAGGATCGACAGGACGATGGCATTCACCCCTCCACTTT. Translation: CASSLGSTGRWHSPLHF.

This clonotype was picked up one time. The rearrangement uses TRBV18 and TRBJ1-5, with D perhaps TRBD1 (5 bases). The CDR3 is 17 amino acids. V was cut by 3 bases and J by 0 bases, with 15 bases left in between. Germline V gene data show CDR1 as KGHSH and CDR2 as LQKENI. The CDR3 region has the DNA TGTGCCAGCTCACCCGCCCGGGGGGGTGGTAGCAATCAGCCCCAGCATTTT. Residues: CASSPARGGGSNQPQHF. The whole variable domain, remainder taken from reference TRBV18 and TRBJ1-5, is NAGVMQNPRHLVRRRGQEARLRCSPMKGHSHVYWYRQLPEEGLKFMVYLQKENIIDESGMPKERFSAEFPKEGPSILRIQQVVRGDSAAYFCASSPARGGGSNQPQHFGDGTRLSIL.

This clonotype has just a few counts. J is TRBJ2-1 and V is TRBV5-1; 9 bases align to TRBD1. CDR3 size: 15 residues. Trimming cost V 3 bases and J 6 bases; bases outside gene matches: 7. Germline loops: CDR1 SGHRS, CDR2 YFSETQ. CDR3 bases: TGCGCCAGCAGCTCCAGACAGGGGGTCGTCAATGAGCAGTTCTTC. It encodes CASSSRQGVVNEQFF. Full variable domain (rest looked up from reference TRBV5-1 and TRBJ2-1): KAGVTQTPRYLIKTRGQQVTLSCSPISGHRSVSWYQQTPGQGLQFLFEYFSETQRNKGNFPGRFSGRQFSNSRSEMNVSTLELGDSALYLCASSSRQGVVNEQFFGPGTRLTVL.

V is TRBV6-2 or TRBV6-3 and J is TRBJ2-7; TRBD2 matches at 9 bases. CDR1 and CDR2 (germline): MNHEY, SVGEGT. CDR3 size: 18 residues. Trimming removed 0 bases from V and 5 bases from J; junction bases left unmatched: 14. For the CDR3, the DNA is TGTGCCAGCAGTTACTCCTTTCGCCCGGCTAGCGGGGTACACGAGCAGTACTTC. Translating it yields CASSYSFRPASGVHEQYF.

This clonotype came up a few times. The V gene is TRBV18, the J gene TRBJ2-2; D is undetermined. V dropped 6 bases and J dropped 4 bases, with 18 bases sitting between them. Germline V gene lookup returns CDR1 KGHSH and CDR2 LQKENI. The CDR3 totals 16 residues. CDR3: CASSPTTPPITGELFF. CDR3 nucleotides: TGTGCCAGCTCGCCGACCACTCCCCCAATCACCGGGGAGCTGTTTTTT. The full variable domain, in which reference TRBV18 and TRBJ2-2 provide the parts outside the CDR3, is NAGVMQNPRHLVRRRGQEARLRCSPMKGHSHVYWYRQLPEEGLKFMVYLQKENIIDESGMPKERFSAEFPKEGPSILRIQQVVRGDSAAYFCASSPTTPPITGELFFGEGSRLTVL.

In this sample, this clonotype turned up once. The chain joins TRBV2 to TRBJ2-5; D could derive from TRBD1 or TRBD2 (5 bases each). V was cut by 6 bases and J by 5 bases, with 16 bases left in between. The CDR3 has 14 residues. In germline, CDR1 is SNHLY, CDR2 FYNNEI. CDR3 in amino acids: CASRPGTGLETQYF. DNA of the CDR3: TGTGCCAGCAGACCCGGGACGGGCCTGGAGACCCAGTACTTC.

The chain joins TRBV12-3 or TRBV12-4 to TRBJ2-2; TRBD2 matches at 9 bases. The trim removed 6 bases at V and 5 bases at J, leaving 7 bases unmatched. CDR3 size: 15 residues. As DNA, the CDR3 is TGTGCCAGCAGCCGCCCTAGCGGGATAACCGGGGAGCTGTTTTTT. Protein sequence: CASSRPSGITGELFF.

The rearrangement joins TRBV10-3 to TRBJ2-7, with 8 bases fitting TRBD2. V was pared by 10 bases and J by 3 bases, with 14 bases of the junction left unmatched. CDR1 is ENHRY and CDR2 is SYGVKD in the germline V gene. The CDR3 totals 15 residues. The DNA for the CDR3 is TGTGCCACCGGCTCCCTCGGCGGGGGGCTCTACGAGCAGTACTTC. Its protein is CATGSLGGGLYEQYF.

CDR3 nucleotide sequence: TGTGCCAGCAGCCCCCCATGGGCAGGGGCCTACAATGAGCAGTTCTTC. Amino acids: CASSPPWAGAYNEQFF. The chain recombines TRBV7-9 with TRBJ2-1; perhaps TRBD1 as D (6 bases). Germline V CDR1 and CDR2: SEHNR, FQNEAQ (reference sequence). V dropped 5 bases and J dropped 2 bases, with 16 bases sitting between them. CDR3 length: 16 amino acids.